This TCR beta chain was recovered during a study of human T cells and chemical hapten exposure. Whole-study context: Subjects had 2% DPC placed on roughly 2 cm by roughly 2 cm of upper inner arm skin for sensitization. Enrolled patients were predominantly female and had alopecia areata, totalis or universalis.

As for time point: patch test 1, 2 weeks after DPC sensitization. As for treatment: therapeutic diphenylcyclopropenone sensitization with weekly scalp DPC. Alopecia patients between 18 and 70 years old and suitable for DPC were used as donors. Source study methods: Sampled TCR counts reached a median of 95,638 per sample, with values ranging from 23,224 to 690,600. TCRdb used MiXCR to reprocess the RACE reads, holding one entry per CDR3 protein. These V and J calls are TCRdb output, not the study's own analysis. The sample lists 79,000 or so distinct CDR3 sequences, under 13% occurring once. This CDR3 region has 17 residues.

The sample was whole blood, taken in connection with sensitization to the hapten diphenylcyclopropenone (DPC). This chain links TRBV21-1 with TRBJ1-3. TRBV21-1 is recorded as a pseudogene. This TCR derives from a woman in her fifties or sixties with alopecia areata. Some clones in this sample may be carry-over from other donors' samples. DNA for the CDR3: TGTGCCAGCAGCAAAGTAGCGTGCAGAAGCTCTGGAAACACCATATATTTT. The encoded protein is CASSKVACRSSGNTIYF.